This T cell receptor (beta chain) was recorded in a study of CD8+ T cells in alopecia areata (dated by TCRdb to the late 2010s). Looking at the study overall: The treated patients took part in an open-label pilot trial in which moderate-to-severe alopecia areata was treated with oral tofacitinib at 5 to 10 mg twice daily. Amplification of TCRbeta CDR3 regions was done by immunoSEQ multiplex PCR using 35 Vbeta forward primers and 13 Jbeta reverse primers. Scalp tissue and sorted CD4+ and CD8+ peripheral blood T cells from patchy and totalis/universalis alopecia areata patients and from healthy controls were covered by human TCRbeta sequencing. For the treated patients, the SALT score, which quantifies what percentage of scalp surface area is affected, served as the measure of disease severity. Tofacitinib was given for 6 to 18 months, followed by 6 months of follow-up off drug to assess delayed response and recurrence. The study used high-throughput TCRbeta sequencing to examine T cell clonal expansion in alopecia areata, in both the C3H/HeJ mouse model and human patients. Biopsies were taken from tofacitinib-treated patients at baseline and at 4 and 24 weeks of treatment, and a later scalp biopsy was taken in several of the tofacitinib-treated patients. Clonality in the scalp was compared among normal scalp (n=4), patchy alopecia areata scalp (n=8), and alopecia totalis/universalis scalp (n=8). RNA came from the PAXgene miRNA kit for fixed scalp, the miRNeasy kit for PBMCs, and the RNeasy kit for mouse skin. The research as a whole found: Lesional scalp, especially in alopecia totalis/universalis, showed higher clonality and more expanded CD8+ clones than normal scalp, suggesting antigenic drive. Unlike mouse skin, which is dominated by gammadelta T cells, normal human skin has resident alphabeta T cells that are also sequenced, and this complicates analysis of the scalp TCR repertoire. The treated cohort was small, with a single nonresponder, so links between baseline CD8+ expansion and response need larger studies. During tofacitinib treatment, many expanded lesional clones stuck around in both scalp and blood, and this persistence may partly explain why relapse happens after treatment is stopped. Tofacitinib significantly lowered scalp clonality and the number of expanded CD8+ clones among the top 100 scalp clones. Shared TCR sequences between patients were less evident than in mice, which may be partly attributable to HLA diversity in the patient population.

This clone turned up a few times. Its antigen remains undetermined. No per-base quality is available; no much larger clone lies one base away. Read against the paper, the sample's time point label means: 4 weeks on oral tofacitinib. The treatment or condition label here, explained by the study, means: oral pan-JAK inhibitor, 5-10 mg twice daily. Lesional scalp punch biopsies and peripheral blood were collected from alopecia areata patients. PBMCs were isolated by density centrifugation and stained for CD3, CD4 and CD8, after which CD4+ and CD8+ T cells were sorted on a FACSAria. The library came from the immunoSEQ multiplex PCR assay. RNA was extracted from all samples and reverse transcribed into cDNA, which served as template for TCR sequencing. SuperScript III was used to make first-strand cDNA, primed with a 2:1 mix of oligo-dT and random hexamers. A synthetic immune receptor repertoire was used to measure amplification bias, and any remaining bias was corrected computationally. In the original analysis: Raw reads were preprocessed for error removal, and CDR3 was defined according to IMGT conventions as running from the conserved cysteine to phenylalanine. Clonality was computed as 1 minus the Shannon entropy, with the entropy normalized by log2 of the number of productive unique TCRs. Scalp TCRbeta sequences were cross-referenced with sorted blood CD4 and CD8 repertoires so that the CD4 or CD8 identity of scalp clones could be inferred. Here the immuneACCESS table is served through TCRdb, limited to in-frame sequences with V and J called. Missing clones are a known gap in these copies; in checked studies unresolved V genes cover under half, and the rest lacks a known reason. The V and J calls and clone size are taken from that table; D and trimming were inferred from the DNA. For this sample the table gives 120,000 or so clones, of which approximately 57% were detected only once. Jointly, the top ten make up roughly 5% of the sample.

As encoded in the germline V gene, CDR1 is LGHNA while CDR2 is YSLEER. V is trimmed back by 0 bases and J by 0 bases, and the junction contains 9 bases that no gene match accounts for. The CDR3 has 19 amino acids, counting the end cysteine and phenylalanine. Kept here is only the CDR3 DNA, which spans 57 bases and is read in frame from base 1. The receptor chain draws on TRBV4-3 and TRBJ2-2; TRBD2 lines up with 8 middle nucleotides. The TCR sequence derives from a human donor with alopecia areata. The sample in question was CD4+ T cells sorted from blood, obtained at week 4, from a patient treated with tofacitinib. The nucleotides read TGCGCCAGCAGCCAAGATCTCGCTAGCGGGCAAGCGAACACCGGGGAGCTGTTTTTT. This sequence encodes CASSQDLASGQANTGELFF.